The T cell receptor (beta chain) described here comes from a study of shared clonotypes between healthy human individuals. The assay was immunoSEQ multiplex PCR, and TCRdb's table has in-frame clones only and misses some. The sample holds roughly 570,000 clones; more than 95% are singletons and the top ten take 0.3%. CD8 cells regarded as naive lacked CD45RO, were positively chosen for CCR7, and omitted terminally differentiated effector memory CD45RA+ cells. This clone was recorded once. With V trimmed by 3 bases and J by 4 bases, 9 bases remained unmatched. The CDR3 length is 16 residues. CDR1 MNHEY and CDR2 SMNVEV come from the germline V gene (reference sequence).

The chain is built from TRBV27 and TRBJ2-7, with 10 bases fitting TRBD1. This clonotype originated in a young man in good health. The sequencing sample was made of naive CD8+ T cells sorted from blood. CDR3 residues: CASSFSVGGQGYEQYF. Written as DNA, the CDR3 is TGTGCCAGCAGTTTCTCCGTAGGGGGACAGGGGTACGAGCAGTACTTC.